This T cell receptor (beta chain) was observed in a study of blood T cell repertoires in COVID-19. Study information: Samples of COVID-19 (acute and convalescent) were obtained from the United States, Italy and Spain.

There are 14 residues in the CDR3. V shed 4 bases and J shed 6 bases, with 13 bases lying between them. Germline lookup yields CDR1 SNHLY and CDR2 FYNNEI. The repertoire was sequenced with immunoSEQ multiplex PCR; TCRdb's copy has only in-frame clones and lacks some. The sample consists of about 260,000 clones, roughly 90% of them appearing once. This TCR came from a human donor in a cohort sampled during active COVID-19. V is TRBV2 and J is TRBJ2-1; D is perhaps TRBD1 (6 bases). Sequenced input: peripheral blood. The CDR3 bases are TGTGCCAGCAGTGTTAGCCAGGGGAGCAATGAGCAGTTCTTC. Its protein product is CASSVSQGSNEQFF. Together with reference TRBV2 and TRBJ2-1, the CDR3 gives the full variable domain: EPEVTQTPSHQVTQMGQEVILRCVPISNHLYFYWYRQILGQKVEFLVSFYNNEISEKSEIFDDQFSVERPDGSNFTLKIRSTKLEDSAMYFCASSVSQGSNEQFFGPGTRLTVL.